In its sample, the clone carrying this T cell receptor beta chain was seen a few times. Its antigen is still unknown. This was the immunoSEQ version 4 assay in survey mode. Sequencing used immunoSEQ multiplex PCR; TCRdb keeps in-frame clones, though not all of them. The profile shows about 48,000 clones, around 75% of them singletons. Germline CDR1 is DFQATT and CDR2 is SNEGSKA (reference sequence). This CDR3 comprises 15 residues. Trimming took 3 bases from V and 7 from J, leaving 18 bases between them. This sample is drawn from a study of persistence of HIV-infected CD4 T cells. Study overall: The sample holds CD4+ T cells responsive to CMV or HIV-1 Gag. Multiple blood draws of up to 180 mL, except a couple of donors with single leukapheresis.

Findings and caveats of the study: TCRbeta richness was lower in CMV- and Gag-responding cells than in anti-CD3/anti-CD28-responding cells.

Cells were stimulated with CMV-infected fibroblast lysates at around 9.1 ug/mL. Memory cells lacking CD40L and CD69 with high CD45RO were sorted. Donors had CD4+ T cell counts above 400 cells/uL and were CMV-seropositive. Sample: CD4+ T cells sorted from PBMCs after roughly 20-hour stimulation, taken from a patient who received antiretroviral therapy. This sequence was found in an adult man with HIV who was CMV-seropositive. V and J are TRBV20-1 and TRBJ1-4; TRBD1 is a possible D gene (5 bases). The CDR3: CSASGRGIMGEKLFF. The CDR3 DNA reads as TGCAGTGCTAGTGGGAGGGGTATCATGGGTGAAAAACTGTTTTTT.